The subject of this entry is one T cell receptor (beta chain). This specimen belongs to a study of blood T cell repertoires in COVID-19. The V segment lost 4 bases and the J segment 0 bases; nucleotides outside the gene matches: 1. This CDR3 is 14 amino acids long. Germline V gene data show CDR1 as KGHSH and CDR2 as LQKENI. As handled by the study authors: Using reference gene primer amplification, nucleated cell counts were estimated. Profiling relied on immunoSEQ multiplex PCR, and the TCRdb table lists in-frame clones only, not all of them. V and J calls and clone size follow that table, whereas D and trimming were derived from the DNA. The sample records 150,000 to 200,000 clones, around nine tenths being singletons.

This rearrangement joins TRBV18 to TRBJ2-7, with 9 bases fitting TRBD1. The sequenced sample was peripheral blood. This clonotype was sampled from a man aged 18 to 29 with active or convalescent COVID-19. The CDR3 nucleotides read TGTGCCAGCTCACAGGACAGGGGCTCCTACGAGCAGTACTTC. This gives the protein CASSQDRGSYEQYF.